One T cell receptor (beta chain) is described in this entry. Its antigen is as yet unknown. All the people who gave samples were healthy bone marrow donors. This entry belongs to a study of cytomegalovirus exposure and HLA in healthy donors. Points from the study as a whole: In a later analysis, TCR beta V- and J-gene trimming showed a link to a missense DCLRE1C variant. In a later analysis, CMV-associated beta chains were mostly HLA-associated, it appeared. The records held CMV serostatus as the only immune exposure information.

The CDR3 contains 15 residues. The germline gives CDR1 SGHRS, CDR2 YFSETQ. J lost 5 bases, V lost 9 bases, and 11 bases had no gene match. The PCR ran on 60 Vbeta and 13 Jbeta primers. Clones were sequenced by immunoSEQ multiplex PCR, and TCRdb holds only the in-frame ones, with some missing. This table holds around 100,000 clones. Source material: PBMCs. The chain couples TRBV5-1 to TRBJ2-2; 9 bases match TRBD1. The receptor's source is a man in his thirties or forties in good health and CMV-seronegative. The chain's CDR3 is CATSSRTGDTGELFF. The CDR3 region has the DNA TGCGCCACCTCTTCCAGGACAGGGGATACCGGGGAGCTGTTTTTT.